This T cell receptor beta chain was sequenced for a study of T cell changes during pregnancy in multiple sclerosis. The CDR3 covers 13 residues. V lost 3 bases and J 7 bases, leaving 12 bases between the germline ends. CDR1 SGHAT and CDR2 FQNNGV come from the germline V gene. Repertoires were generated with immunoSEQ multiplex PCR, while TCRdb's copy carries only in-frame clones and drops some. The sample consists of roughly 17,000 clones, roughly 90% of them appearing once. This clone was detected only once. The receptor was isolated from a female donor in good health, enrolled as a control in a pregnancy study. The starting material was CD8+ T cells from peripheral blood mononuclear cells, obtained after pregnancy. The chain combines TRBV11-2 with TRBJ1-1; D possibly corresponds to TRBD1 (6 bases). CDR3 DNA sequence: TGTGCCAGCAGCTTTCAGGGGCTGGGTGAAGCTTTCTTT. It specifies CASSFQGLGEAFF.